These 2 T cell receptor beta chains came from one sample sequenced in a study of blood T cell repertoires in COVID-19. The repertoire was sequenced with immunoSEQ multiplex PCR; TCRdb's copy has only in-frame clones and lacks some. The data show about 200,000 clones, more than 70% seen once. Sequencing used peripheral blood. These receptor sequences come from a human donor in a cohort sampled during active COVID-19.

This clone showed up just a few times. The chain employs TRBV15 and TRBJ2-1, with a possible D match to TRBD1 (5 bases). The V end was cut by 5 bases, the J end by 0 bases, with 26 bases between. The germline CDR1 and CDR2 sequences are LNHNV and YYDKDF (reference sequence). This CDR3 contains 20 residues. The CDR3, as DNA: TGTGCCACCAGCGGCGGCGTAGCACGGAGTCAGGGAAGCTCCTACAATGAGCAGTTCTTC. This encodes CATSGGVARSQGSSYNEQFF.

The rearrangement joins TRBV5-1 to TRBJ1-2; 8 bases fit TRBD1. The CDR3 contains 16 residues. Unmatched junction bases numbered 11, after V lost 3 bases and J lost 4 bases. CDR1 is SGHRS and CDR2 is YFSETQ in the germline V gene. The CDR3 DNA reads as TGCGCCAGCAGCTCTACCCCAGGGGGCGCGGGCTATGGCTACACCTTC. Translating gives CASSSTPGGAGYGYTF.